The present TCR beta chain was sequenced within a study of blood T cell repertoires in COVID-19. On the study more broadly: Acute-phase and convalescent COVID-19 samples originated in the United States, Italy and Spain.

In the original analysis: Estimated nucleated cell counts came from reference gene primer amplification. This table comes from immunoSEQ multiplex PCR, and its TCRdb copy is limited to in-frame clones, with some not included. V and J calls and clone size follow that table, whereas D and trimming were derived from the DNA. The data show around 210,000 clones, with 80% seen just once and around 5.4% held by the top ten. This CDR3 is built from 16 residues. V gave up 0 bases and J gave up 4 bases; unmatched junction bases: 6. CDR1 LGHDT and CDR2 YNNKEL come from the germline V gene (reference sequence).

The chain has TRBV3-1 (or the pseudogene TRBV3-2) and TRBJ2-1; TRBD2 agrees at 7 bases. Sequences were obtained from peripheral blood. The source is a woman in her seventies with acute or convalescent COVID-19. CDR3 bases: TGTGCCAGCAGCCAAGAGGTAGCGGGCCTATACAATGAGCAGTTCTTC. Translating it yields CASSQEVAGLYNEQFF.